The 22 T cell receptor beta chains listed next were all sequenced from one sample in a study of cytomegalovirus exposure and HLA in healthy donors. This table comes from immunoSEQ multiplex PCR, and its TCRdb copy is limited to in-frame clones, with some not included. The sample carries some 63,000 clones, more than 70% recorded once. Input material: PBMCs. These receptors all stem from a woman younger than 30 in good health and CMV-seronegative.

V and J are TRBV6-4 and TRBJ2-6; 7 nucleotides align to TRBD1. The J segment lost 1 base and the V segment lost 4 bases, leaving 7 bases of the junction unmatched. Looked up from germline, CDR1 is MRHNA and CDR2 is SNTAGT. This CDR3 region has 17 residues. CDR3 protein: CASSGTTGKSGANVLTF. The CDR3 coding sequence is TGTGCCAGCAGTGGGACGACAGGGAAGTCTGGGGCCAACGTCCTGACTTTC.

The genes are TRBV29-1 and TRBJ2-5; 9 bases are a match to TRBD2. Germline CDR1 reads SQVTM; CDR2 reads ANQGSEA. J lost 0 bases, V lost 8 bases, and 10 bases had no gene match. The CDR3 runs 15 residues. The CDR3 DNA reads as TGCAGCACTGGAAGACTAGCGGCCAACCAAGAGACCCAGTACTTC. Translating it yields CSTGRLAANQETQYF.

This clone was detected only a few times. Additional DNA sequences in this sample encode the identical CDR3. The CDR3 region has the DNA TGTGCCACCAGCAGAGAAGGAGCGGCTAACTATGGCTACACCTTC. This gives the protein CATSREGAANYGYTF. V gene TRBV15 combines with J gene TRBJ1-2, with no clear D. Trimming shortened V by 0 bases and J by 0 bases, and 8 bases separated the two germline ends. The CDR3 sequence is 15 residues long. Germline CDR1 and CDR2: LNHNV and YYDKDF (reference sequence).

The V call is TRBV5-1, the J call TRBJ2-5; possibly TRBD1 for D (8 bases). CDR1 and CDR2 from the germline V gene are SGHRS and YFSETQ. The CDR3 sequence is 21 residues long. Deletions cut 0 bases from V and 5 bases from J, with 32 bases between. The CDR3 DNA reads TGCGCCAGCAGCTTGGTTGGGAGGCCGGGACAGGCCTTCACCGGGAGGGAGACCCAGTACTTC. Amino acids: CASSLVGRPGQAFTGRETQYF.

The chain uses TRBV7-8 and TRBJ1-5, with D hard to call. The V and J ends lost 5 bases and 0 bases respectively, with 8 bases between them. The CDR3 consists of 14 residues. Germline-derived CDR1 and CDR2 are SGHVS and FQNEAQ. CDR3 nucleotide sequence: TGTGCCAGCAGCCCCCGGGATAGCAATCAGCCCCAGCATTTT. It encodes CASSPRDSNQPQHF.

The chain combines TRBV11-2 with TRBJ2-7; D may be TRBD1 (6 bases). With 7 bases removed from V and 7 bases from J, the gap between germline ends came to 20 bases. CDR1 and CDR2 from the germline V gene are SGHAT and FQNNGV. There are 14 residues in the CDR3. The chain's CDR3 is CASTPGRGQGEQYF. The CDR3 DNA reads as TGTGCCAGCACCCCTGGGCGAGGCCAGGGGGAGCAGTACTTC.

The chain employs TRBV27 and TRBJ2-6; TRBD2 might be the D (5 bases). This CDR3 is 15 amino acids long. V was pared by 5 bases and J by 4 bases, with 12 bases between. Germline V lookup: CDR1 MNHEY, CDR2 SMNVEV (reference sequence). The CDR3 protein is CASSIGSSGANVLTF. CDR3 nucleotides: TGTGCCAGCAGTATAGGGAGTTCGGGGGCCAACGTCCTGACTTTC.

This chain connects TRBV29-1 to TRBJ2-5; the match to TRBD2 covers 7 bases. Looked up from germline, CDR1 is SQVTM and CDR2 is ANQGSEA. With V trimmed by 8 bases and J by 10 bases, 1 base remained unmatched. The CDR3 extends over 8 amino acids. The DNA of the CDR3 is TGCAGCCCGGGGGGCCAGTACTTC. This sequence encodes CSPGGQYF.

This chain uses TRBV28 with TRBJ2-5; tentative D call: TRBD1 (5 bases). CDR1 MDHEN and CDR2 SYDVKM come from the germline V gene. V lost 3 bases, J lost 2 bases, and 7 bases lay in between. This CDR3 has 13 amino acids. CDR3: CASSLGQQETQYF. As DNA, the CDR3 is TGTGCCAGCAGTTTGGGGCAGCAAGAGACCCAGTACTTC.

The chain uses TRBV9 and TRBJ2-4; TRBD1 agrees at 8 bases. This CDR3 has 17 amino acids. V trimming: 3 bases; J trimming: 6 bases; junction bases outside the gene matches: 14. CDR1 is SGDLS, CDR2 YYNGEE, per germline. CDR3 sequence reads: CASSASYGQGYGNIQYF. CDR3 coding DNA: TGTGCCAGCAGCGCGTCCTACGGACAGGGCTATGGAAACATTCAGTACTTC.

The chain joins TRBV6-5 to TRBJ1-1; the D is unclear. The CDR3 covers 15 residues. Germline CDR1 reads MNHEY; CDR2 reads SVGAGI. Trimming took 6 bases from V and 4 from J, leaving 18 bases between them. The CDR3 sequence: CASSPTFTTSTEAFF. The CDR3 region has the DNA TGTGCCAGCAGCCCAACGTTTACCACAAGCACTGAAGCTTTCTTT.

The chain joins TRBV2 to TRBJ2-5, with a possible D match to TRBD2 (6 bases). V was shortened by 4 bases and J by 2 bases, with 17 bases between the two germline ends. The CDR3 has 16 residues. Germline V gives CDR1 SNHLY, CDR2 FYNNEI. The CDR3 spells CASSGGVVGQQETQYF. As DNA, the CDR3 is TGTGCCAGCAGTGGCGGGGTCGTCGGGCAGCAAGAGACCCAGTACTTC. Combining the CDR3 with reference TRBV2 and TRBJ2-5 gives the whole variable domain EPEVTQTPSHQVTQMGQEVILRCVPISNHLYFYWYRQILGQKVEFLVSFYNNEISEKSEIFDDQFSVERPDGSNFTLKIRSTKLEDSAMYFCASSGGVVGQQETQYFGPGTRLLVL.

This chain links TRBV28 with TRBJ2-5; the match to TRBD2 covers 9 bases. This CDR3 spans 16 amino acids. Germline CDR1 reads MDHEN; CDR2 reads SYDVKM. Trimming at V came to 4 bases and at J to 4 bases, leaving 10 bases not matched to a gene. The CDR3 loop is CASSSPSGATRETQYF. As DNA, the CDR3 is TGTGCCAGCAGTTCCCCTAGCGGGGCAACCAGAGAGACCCAGTACTTC.

The count of this clone is one. The chain combines TRBV5-4 with TRBJ2-7; TRBD1 aligns across 10 bases. The germline CDR1 and CDR2 sequences are SGHNT and YYREEE (reference sequence). V lost 2 bases and J lost 5; bases outside the gene matches: 4. This CDR3 has 14 amino acids. The CDR3 here is CASSLGDRGHEQYF. The CDR3, as DNA: TGTGCCAGCAGCTTAGGGGACAGGGGCCACGAGCAGTACTTC.

CDR3 sequence reads: CASRETGMDGYTF. CDR3 nucleotide sequence: TGTGCCAGTAGAGAGACAGGGATGGATGGCTACACCTTC. The V and J genes are TRBV6-5 and TRBJ1-2; 7 bases line up with TRBD1. J was trimmed by 6 bases and V by 9 bases; bases with no gene match: 10. Germline-derived CDR1 and CDR2 are MNHEY and SVGAGI. This CDR3 region has 13 residues.

The CDR3 DNA sequence: TGTGCCAGCAGCAAAGGGGGGAGGGACCAAGAGACCCAGTACTTC. Protein sequence: CASSKGGRDQETQYF. The genes are TRBV21-1 and TRBJ2-5; TRBD2 was called by the table and not checked on the DNA. TRBV21-1 corresponds to a pseudogene. The length of the CDR3 is 15 residues.

The J gene is TRBJ1-1, the V gene TRBV6-6; D not resolved. The CDR3 has 13 residues. V was cut by 5 bases and J by 6 bases, with 13 bases left in between. The germline CDR1 and CDR2 sequences are MNHNY and SVGAGI (reference sequence). In DNA form, the CDR3 reads TGTGCCAGCAGTACCCCACCGAGCCCTGAAGCTTTCTTT. The encoded protein is CASSTPPSPEAFF.

This clone showed up just a few times. CDR3 region: CASSSNLAGYEQFF. The DNA of the CDR3 is TGTGCCAGCAGCTCAAACCTAGCGGGATATGAGCAGTTCTTC. The rearrangement joins TRBV11-2 to TRBJ2-1; 9 bases agree with TRBD2. Per germline, CDR1 SGHAT and CDR2 FQNNGV. The J segment lost 8 bases and the V segment lost 4 bases, leaving 6 bases of the junction unmatched. The CDR3 contains 14 residues.

V usage is TRBV7-8 and J usage is TRBJ2-7; 8 bases fit TRBD1. Germline CDR1 reads SGHVS; CDR2 reads FQNEAQ. The CDR3 has 12 amino acids. The V segment lost 6 bases and the J segment 5 bases; nucleotides outside the gene matches: 3. CDR3 nucleotide sequence: TGTGCCAGCAGATTGACAGGGGACGAGCAGTACTTC. Protein: CASRLTGDEQYF.

This clone turned up a few times. This chain connects TRBV5-4 to TRBJ2-5; D not resolved. V lost 0 bases to trimming and J lost 2 bases, with 8 bases between them. CDR1 and CDR2 from the germline V gene are SGHNT and YYREEE (reference sequence). CDR3 size: 14 residues. The CDR3 nucleotides are TGTGCCAGCAGCTTGGCCCGACTTCAAGAGACCCAGTACTTC. Its protein product is CASSLARLQETQYF.

This clone was picked up one time. V gene TRBV2 combines with J gene TRBJ2-3; 8 nucleotides line up with TRBD1. This CDR3 has 16 residues. Germline V CDR1 and CDR2: SNHLY, FYNNEI. Unmatched junction bases numbered 10, after V lost 1 base and J lost 7 bases. The CDR3 nucleotides are TGTGCCAGCAGTGAAGGACGGAGGCAGGGGGCTTATACGCAGTATTTT. It specifies CASSEGRRQGAYTQYF. The variable domain in full, completed from reference TRBV2 and TRBJ2-3, reads EPEVTQTPSHQVTQMGQEVILRCVPISNHLYFYWYRQILGQKVEFLVSFYNNEISEKSEIFDDQFSVERPDGSNFTLKIRSTKLEDSAMYFCASSEGRRQGAYTQYFGPGTRLTVL.

The table lists this clone with a count of one. The chain links TRBV29-1 to TRBJ2-7, with D possibly being TRBD1 (5 bases). V was trimmed by 8 bases and J by 2 bases, leaving 13 bases between them. The CDR3 is made up of 12 amino acids. The germline V gene encodes CDR1 SQVTM and CDR2 ANQGSEA. DNA of the CDR3: TGCAGCTTCGCTGGACAAGCCTACGAGCAGTACTTC. Translation: CSFAGQAYEQYF.